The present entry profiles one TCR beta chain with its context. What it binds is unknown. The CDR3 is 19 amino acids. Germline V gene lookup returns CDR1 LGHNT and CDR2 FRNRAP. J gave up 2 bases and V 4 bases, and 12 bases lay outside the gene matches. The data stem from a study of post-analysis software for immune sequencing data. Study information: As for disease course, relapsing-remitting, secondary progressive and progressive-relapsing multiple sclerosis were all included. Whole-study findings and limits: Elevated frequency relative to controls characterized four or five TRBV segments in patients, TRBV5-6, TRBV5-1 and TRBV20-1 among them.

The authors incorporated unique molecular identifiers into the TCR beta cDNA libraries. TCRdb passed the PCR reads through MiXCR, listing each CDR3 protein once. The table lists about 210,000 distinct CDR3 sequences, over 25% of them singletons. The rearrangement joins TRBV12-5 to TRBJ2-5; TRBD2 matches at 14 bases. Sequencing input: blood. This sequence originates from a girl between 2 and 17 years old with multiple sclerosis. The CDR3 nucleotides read TGTGCTAGTGGTTCCCGACTAGCGGGAGGGCCCTCGGGGCAAGAGACCCAGTACTTC. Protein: CASGSRLAGGPSGQETQYF.